This T cell receptor beta chain was recorded in a study of T cells after yellow fever vaccination. A few counts support this clonotype. The antigen is not known. Germline-derived CDR1 and CDR2 are DFQATT and SNEGSKA (reference sequence). The V and J ends lost 3 bases and 4 bases, in that order; junction bases with no gene match: 9. The length of the CDR3 is 16 residues. As TCR cDNA was made by 5'RACE template switching, a universal primer site and UMIs were added. TCRdb re-analysed the 5' RACE reads in MiXCR, keeping a single row per CDR3 protein. The sample holds 450,000 to 650,000 distinct CDR3 sequences, about 14% seen once. The study, taken as a whole, reports: Shared CD4/CD8 clonotypes were a small share, likely from convergent recombination. Abundant clonotypes from the bulk population could have been carried over as contaminants into FACS-sorted repertoires.

The chain links TRBV20-1 to TRBJ1-6, with TRBD1 identical over 7 bases. The material sequenced was PBMCs, taken on the day of the yellow fever booster vaccination. This sequence originates from a young man who received the YFV17D yellow fever vaccine. CDR3 in amino acids: CSARKGQSSYNSPLHF. CDR3 nucleotides: TGCAGTGCTAGGAAGGGACAGTCTTCGTATAATTCACCCCTCCACTTT.